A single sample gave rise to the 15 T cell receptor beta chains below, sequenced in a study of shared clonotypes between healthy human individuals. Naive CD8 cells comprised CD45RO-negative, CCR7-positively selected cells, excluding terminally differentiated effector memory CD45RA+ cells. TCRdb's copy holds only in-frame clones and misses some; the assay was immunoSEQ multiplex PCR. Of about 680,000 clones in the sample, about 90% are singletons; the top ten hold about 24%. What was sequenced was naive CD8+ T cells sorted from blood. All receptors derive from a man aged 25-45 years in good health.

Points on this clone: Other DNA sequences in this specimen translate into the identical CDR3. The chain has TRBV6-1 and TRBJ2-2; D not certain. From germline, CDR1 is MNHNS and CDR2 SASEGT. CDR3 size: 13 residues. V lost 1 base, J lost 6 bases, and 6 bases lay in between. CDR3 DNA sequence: TGTGCCAGCAGTGAAGAGGGCGCCGGGGAGCTGTTTTTT. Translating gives CASSEEGAGELFF.

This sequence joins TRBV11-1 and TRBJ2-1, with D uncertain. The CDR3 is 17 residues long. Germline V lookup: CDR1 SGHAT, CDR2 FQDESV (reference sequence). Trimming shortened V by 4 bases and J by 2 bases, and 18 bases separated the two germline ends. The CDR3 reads CASSSSLGGNAYNEQFF. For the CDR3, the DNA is TGTGCCAGCAGCTCCAGTTTAGGCGGCAACGCCTACAATGAGCAGTTCTTC.

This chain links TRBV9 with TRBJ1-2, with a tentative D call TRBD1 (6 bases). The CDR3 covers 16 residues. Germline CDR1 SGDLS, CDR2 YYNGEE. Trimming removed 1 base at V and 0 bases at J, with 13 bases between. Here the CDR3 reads CASSVTGQGTNYGYTF. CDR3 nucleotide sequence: TGTGCCAGCAGCGTAACGGGGCAGGGGACTAACTATGGCTACACCTTC.

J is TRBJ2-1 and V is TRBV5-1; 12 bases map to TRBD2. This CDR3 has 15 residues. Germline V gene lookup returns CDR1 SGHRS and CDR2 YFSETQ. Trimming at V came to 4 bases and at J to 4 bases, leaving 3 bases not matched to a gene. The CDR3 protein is CASSATSGGYNEQFF. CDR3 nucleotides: TGCGCCAGCAGCGCTACTAGCGGGGGGTACAATGAGCAGTTCTTC.

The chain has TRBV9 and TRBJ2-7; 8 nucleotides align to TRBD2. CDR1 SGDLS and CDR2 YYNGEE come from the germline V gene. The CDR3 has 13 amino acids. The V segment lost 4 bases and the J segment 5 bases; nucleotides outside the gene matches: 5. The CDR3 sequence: CASSPREGHEQYF. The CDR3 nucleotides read TGTGCCAGCAGCCCCCGGGAGGGACACGAGCAGTACTTC.

DNA for the CDR3: TGTGCCAGCAGCTTAAATCGAGCGGAGAATGAGCAGTTCTTC. This codes for CASSLNRAENEQFF. V gene TRBV13 combines with J gene TRBJ2-1, with D possibly TRBD2 on 5 matching bases. This CDR3 has 14 residues. CDR1 PRHDT and CDR2 FYEKMQ come from the germline V gene (reference sequence). V dropped 2 bases and J dropped 7 bases, with 12 bases sitting between them.

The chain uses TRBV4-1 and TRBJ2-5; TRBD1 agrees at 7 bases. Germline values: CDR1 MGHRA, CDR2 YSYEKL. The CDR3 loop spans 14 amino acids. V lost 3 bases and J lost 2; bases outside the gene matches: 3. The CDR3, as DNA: TGCGCCAGCAGCCAGGCAGGGGGACAAGAGACCCAGTACTTC. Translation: CASSQAGGQETQYF.

The CDR3 DNA reads as TGTGCCATCAGTGAGCCAGGACTAGCGGGAGTTTGGGAGCAGTACTTC. It specifies CAISEPGLAGVWEQYF. The chain couples TRBV10-3 to TRBJ2-7, with TRBD2 matching 13 bases. Germline loops: CDR1 ENHRY, CDR2 SYGVKD. J lost 7 bases, V lost 2 bases, and 8 bases had no gene match. The CDR3 contains 16 residues.

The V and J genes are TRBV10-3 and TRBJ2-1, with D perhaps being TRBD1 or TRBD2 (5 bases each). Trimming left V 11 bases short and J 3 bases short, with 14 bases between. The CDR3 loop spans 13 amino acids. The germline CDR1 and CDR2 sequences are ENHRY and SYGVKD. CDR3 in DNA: TGTGCCGTAAACCGGGACCACTACAATGAGCAGTTCTTC. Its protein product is CAVNRDHYNEQFF.

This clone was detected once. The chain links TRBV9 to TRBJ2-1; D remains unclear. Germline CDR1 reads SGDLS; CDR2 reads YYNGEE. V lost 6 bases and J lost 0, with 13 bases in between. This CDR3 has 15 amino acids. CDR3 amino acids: CASNLDGNSYNEQFF. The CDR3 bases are TGTGCCAGCAACTTGGACGGAAACTCCTACAATGAGCAGTTCTTC.

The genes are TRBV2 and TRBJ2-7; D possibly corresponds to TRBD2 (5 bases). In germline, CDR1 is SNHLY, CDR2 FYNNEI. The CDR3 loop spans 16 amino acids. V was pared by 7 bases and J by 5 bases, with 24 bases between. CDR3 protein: CASITEEDAPLHEQYF. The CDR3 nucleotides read TGTGCCAGCATTACAGAGGAGGACGCACCCCTACACGAGCAGTACTTC.

The CDR3 sequence: CAISDSGVRSSYEQYF. DNA of the CDR3: TGTGCCATCAGTGATTCGGGCGTACGGTCGTCCTACGAGCAGTACTTC. This rearrangement joins TRBV10-3 to TRBJ2-7; no firm D call. Germline assignment: CDR1 ENHRY and CDR2 SYGVKD. Deletions cut 3 bases from V and 1 base from J, with 16 bases between. This CDR3 has 16 residues.

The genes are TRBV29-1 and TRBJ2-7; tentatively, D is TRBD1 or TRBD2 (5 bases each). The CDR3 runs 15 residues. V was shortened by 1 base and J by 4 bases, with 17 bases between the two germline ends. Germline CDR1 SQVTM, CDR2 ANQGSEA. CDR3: CSVEVPGQQVYEQYF. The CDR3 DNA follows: TGCAGCGTTGAAGTGCCGGGGCAACAGGTGTACGAGCAGTACTTC.

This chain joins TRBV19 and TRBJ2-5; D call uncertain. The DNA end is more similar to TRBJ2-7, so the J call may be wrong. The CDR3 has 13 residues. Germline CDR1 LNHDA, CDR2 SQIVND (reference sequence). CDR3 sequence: CASSSENSYEQYF. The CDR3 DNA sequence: TGTGCCAGTAGTAGCGAGAACTCCTACGAGCAGTACTTC.

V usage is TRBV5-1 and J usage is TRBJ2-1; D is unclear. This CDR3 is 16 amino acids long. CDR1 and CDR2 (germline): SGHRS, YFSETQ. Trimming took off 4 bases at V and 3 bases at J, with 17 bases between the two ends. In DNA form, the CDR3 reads TGCGCCAGCAGCCGTAGCCTAGAGTCGCACTACAATGAGCAGTTCTTC. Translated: CASSRSLESHYNEQFF.